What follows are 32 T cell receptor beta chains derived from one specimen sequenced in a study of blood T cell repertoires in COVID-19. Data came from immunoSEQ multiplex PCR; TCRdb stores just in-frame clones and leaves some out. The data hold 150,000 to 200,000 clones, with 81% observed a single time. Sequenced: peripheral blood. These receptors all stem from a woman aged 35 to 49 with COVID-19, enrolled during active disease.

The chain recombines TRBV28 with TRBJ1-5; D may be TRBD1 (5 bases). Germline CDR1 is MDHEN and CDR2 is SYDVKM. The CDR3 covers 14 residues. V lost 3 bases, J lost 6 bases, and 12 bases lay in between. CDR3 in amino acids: CASSLDGGGQPQHF. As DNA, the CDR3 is TGTGCCAGCAGTTTGGACGGGGGTGGTCAGCCCCAGCATTTT.

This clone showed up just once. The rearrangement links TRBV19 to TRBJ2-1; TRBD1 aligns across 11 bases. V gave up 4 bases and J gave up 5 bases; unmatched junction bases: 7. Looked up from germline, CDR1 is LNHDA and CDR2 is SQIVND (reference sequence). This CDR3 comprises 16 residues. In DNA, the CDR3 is TGTGCCAGTAGTACGGGACAGGGGGGTTTTGACAATGAGCAGTTCTTC. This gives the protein CASSTGQGGFDNEQFF.

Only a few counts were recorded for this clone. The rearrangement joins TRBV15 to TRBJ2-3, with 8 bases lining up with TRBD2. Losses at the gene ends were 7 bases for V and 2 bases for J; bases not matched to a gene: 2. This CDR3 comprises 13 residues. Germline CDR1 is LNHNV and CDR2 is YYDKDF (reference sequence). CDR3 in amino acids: CATNGRATDTQYF. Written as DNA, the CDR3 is TGTGCCACCAACGGGAGGGCCACAGATACGCAGTATTTT.

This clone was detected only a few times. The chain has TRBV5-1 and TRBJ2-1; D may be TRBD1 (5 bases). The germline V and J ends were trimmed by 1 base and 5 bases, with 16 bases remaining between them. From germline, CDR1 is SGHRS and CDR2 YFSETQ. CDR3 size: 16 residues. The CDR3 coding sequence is TGCGCCAGCAGCTTGATCATGACACGGACAAACAATGAGCAGTTCTTC. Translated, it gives CASSLIMTRTNNEQFF.

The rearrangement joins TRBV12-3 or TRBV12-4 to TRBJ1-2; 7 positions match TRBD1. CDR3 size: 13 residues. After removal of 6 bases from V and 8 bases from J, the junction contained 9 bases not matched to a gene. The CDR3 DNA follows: TGTGCCAGCAGCTTGAGGGACAGTCGGGGCTACACCTTC. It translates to CASSLRDSRGYTF.

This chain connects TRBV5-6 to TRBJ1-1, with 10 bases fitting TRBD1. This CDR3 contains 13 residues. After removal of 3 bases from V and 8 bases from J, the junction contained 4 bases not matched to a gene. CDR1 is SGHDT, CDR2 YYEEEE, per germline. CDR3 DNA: TGTGCCAGCAGCTGGCTGGGACAGGGGGAAGCTTTCTTT. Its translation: CASSWLGQGEAFF.

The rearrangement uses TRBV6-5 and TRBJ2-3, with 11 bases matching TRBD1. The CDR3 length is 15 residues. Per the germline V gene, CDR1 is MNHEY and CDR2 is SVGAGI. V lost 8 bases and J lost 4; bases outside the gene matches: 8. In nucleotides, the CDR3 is TGTGCCAGCCAATTGAGGACAGGGGGCCCAGATACGCAGTATTTT. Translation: CASQLRTGGPDTQYF.

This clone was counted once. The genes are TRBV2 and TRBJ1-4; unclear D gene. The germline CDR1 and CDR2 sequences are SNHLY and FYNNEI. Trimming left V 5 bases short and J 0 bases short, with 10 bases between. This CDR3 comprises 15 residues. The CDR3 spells CASSLWLATNEKLFF. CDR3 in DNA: TGTGCCAGCAGTCTTTGGCTTGCAACTAATGAAAAACTGTTTTTT. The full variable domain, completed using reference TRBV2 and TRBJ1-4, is EPEVTQTPSHQVTQMGQEVILRCVPISNHLYFYWYRQILGQKVEFLVSFYNNEISEKSEIFDDQFSVERPDGSNFTLKIRSTKLEDSAMYFCASSLWLATNEKLFFGSGTQLSVL.

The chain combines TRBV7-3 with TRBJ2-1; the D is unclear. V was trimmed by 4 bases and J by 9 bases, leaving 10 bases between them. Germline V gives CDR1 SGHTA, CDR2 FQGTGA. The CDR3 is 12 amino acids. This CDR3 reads CASSSSASEQFF. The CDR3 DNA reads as TGTGCCAGCAGCTCGAGTGCTAGTGAGCAGTTCTTC.

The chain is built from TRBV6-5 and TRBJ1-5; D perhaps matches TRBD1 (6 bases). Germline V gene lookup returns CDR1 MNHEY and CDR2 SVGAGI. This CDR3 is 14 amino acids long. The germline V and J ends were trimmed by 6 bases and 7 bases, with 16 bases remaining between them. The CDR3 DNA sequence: TGTGCCAGCAGGAACGGGGGGCGAGGGCAGCCCCAGCATTTT. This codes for CASRNGGRGQPQHF.

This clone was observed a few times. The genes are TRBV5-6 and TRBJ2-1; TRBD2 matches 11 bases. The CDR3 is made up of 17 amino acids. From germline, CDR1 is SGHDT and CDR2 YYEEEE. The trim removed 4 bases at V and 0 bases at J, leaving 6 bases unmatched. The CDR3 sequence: CASSGRGLAASYNEQFF. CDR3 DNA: TGTGCCAGCAGCGGCAGGGGACTAGCGGCCTCCTACAATGAGCAGTTCTTC.

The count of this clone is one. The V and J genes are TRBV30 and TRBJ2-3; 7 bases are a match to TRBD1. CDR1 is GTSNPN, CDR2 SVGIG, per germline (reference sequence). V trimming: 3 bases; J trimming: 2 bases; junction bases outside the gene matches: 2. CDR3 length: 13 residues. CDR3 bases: TGTGCCTGGAGGGGACAGAACACAGATACGCAGTATTTT. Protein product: CAWRGQNTDTQYF.

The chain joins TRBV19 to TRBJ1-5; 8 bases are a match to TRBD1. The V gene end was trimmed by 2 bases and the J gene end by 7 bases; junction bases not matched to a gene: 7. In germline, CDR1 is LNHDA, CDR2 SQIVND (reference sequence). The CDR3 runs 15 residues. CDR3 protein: CASSISGGGMQPQHF. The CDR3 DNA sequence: TGTGCCAGTAGTATATCAGGGGGCGGAATGCAGCCCCAGCATTTT.

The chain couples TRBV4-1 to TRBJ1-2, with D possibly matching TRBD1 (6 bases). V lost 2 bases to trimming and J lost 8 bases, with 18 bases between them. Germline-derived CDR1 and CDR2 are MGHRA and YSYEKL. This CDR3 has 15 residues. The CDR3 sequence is CASSQIPPGGGGYTF. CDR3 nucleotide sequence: TGCGCCAGCAGCCAAATCCCCCCGGGGGGCGGGGGCTACACCTTC.

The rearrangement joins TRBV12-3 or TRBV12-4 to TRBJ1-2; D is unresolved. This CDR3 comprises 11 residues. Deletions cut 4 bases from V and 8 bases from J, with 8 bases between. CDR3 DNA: TGTGCCAGCAGTTCCCTAGGAGGCTACACCTTC. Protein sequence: CASSSLGGYTF.

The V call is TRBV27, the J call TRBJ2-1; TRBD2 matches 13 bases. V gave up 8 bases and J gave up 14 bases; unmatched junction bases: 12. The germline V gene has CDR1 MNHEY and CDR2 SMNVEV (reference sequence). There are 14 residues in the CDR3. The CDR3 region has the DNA TGTGCCAGCTCCTCTCCGGAACTAGCGGGAGGGGAGTTCTTC. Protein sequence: CASSSPELAGGEFF.

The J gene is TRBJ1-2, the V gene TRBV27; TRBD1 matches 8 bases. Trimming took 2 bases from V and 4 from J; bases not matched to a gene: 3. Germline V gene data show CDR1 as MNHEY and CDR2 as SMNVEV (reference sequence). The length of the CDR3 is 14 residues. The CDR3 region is CASSLRGTGYGYTF. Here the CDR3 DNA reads TGTGCCAGCAGTTTAAGGGGGACAGGCTATGGCTACACCTTC.

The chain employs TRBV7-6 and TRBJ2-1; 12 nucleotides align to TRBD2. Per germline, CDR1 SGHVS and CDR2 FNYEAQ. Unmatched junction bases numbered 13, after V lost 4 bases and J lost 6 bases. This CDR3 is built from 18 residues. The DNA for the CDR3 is TGTGCCAGCAGCTCCACATATCACGGACTAGCGGGAAGCAATGAGCAGTTCTTC. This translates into CASSSTYHGLAGSNEQFF.

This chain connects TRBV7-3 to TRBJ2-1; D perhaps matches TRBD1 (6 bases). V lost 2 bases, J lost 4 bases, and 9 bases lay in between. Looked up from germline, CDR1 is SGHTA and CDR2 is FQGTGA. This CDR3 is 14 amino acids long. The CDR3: CASSLGQPYNEQFF. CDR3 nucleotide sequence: TGTGCCAGCAGCTTAGGACAGCCTTACAATGAGCAGTTCTTC. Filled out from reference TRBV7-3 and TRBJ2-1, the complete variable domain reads GAGVSQTPSNKVTEKGKYVELRCDPISGHTALYWYRQSLGQGPEFLIYFQGTGAADDSGLPNDRFFAVRPEGSVSTLKIQRTERGDSAVYLCASSLGQPYNEQFFGPGTRLTVL.

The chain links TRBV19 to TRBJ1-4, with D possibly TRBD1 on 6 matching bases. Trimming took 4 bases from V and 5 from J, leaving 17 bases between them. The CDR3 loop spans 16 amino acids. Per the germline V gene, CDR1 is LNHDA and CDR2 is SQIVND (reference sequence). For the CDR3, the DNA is TGTGCCAGTAGTAGGAGGACAGCCACGGGAAATGAAAAACTGTTTTTT. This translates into CASSRRTATGNEKLFF.

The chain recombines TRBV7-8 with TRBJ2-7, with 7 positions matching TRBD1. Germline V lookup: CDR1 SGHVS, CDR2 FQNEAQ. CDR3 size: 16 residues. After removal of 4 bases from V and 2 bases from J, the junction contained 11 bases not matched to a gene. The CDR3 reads CASSSLSRGGPYEQYF. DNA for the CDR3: TGTGCCAGCAGCTCGCTCTCGAGAGGGGGCCCCTACGAGCAGTACTTC. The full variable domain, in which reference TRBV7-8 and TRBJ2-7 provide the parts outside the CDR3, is GAGVSQSPRYKVAKRGQDVALRCDPISGHVSLFWYQQALGQGPEFLTYFQNEAQLDKSGLPSDRFFAERPEGSVSTLKIQRTQQEDSAVYLCASSSLSRGGPYEQYFGPGTRLTVT.

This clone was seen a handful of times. The CDR3 loop reads CASSLYLAGGWETQYF. CDR3 nucleotide sequence: TGTGCCAGCAGCTTGTACCTAGCGGGGGGATGGGAGACCCAGTACTTC. V gene TRBV5-5 combines with J gene TRBJ2-5, with 11 bases identical to TRBD2. Germline assignment: CDR1 SGHKS and CDR2 YYEKEE (reference sequence). J was trimmed by 5 bases and V by 1 base; bases with no gene match: 7. This CDR3 is built from 16 residues.

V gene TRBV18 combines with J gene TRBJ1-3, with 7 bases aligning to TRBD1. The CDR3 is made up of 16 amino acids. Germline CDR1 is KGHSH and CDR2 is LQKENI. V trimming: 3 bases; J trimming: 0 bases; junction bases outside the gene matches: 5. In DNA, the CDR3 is TGTGCCAGCTCACCGGACAGGCTAGACTCTGGAAACACCATATATTTT. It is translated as CASSPDRLDSGNTIYF.

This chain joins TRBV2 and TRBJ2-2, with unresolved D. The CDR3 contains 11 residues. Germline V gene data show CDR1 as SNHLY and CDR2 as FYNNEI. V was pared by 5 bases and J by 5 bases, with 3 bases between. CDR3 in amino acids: CASSQTGELFF. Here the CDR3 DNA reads TGTGCCAGCAGTCAGACCGGGGAGCTGTTTTTT. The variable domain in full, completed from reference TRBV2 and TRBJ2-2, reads EPEVTQTPSHQVTQMGQEVILRCVPISNHLYFYWYRQILGQKVEFLVSFYNNEISEKSEIFDDQFSVERPDGSNFTLKIRSTKLEDSAMYFCASSQTGELFFGEGSRLTVL.

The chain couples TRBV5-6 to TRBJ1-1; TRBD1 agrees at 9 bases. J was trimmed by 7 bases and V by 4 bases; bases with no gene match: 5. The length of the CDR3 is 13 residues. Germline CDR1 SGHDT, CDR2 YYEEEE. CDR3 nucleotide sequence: TGTGCCAGCAGCCGGACAGGGGTTAATGAAGCTTTCTTT. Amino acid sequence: CASSRTGVNEAFF.

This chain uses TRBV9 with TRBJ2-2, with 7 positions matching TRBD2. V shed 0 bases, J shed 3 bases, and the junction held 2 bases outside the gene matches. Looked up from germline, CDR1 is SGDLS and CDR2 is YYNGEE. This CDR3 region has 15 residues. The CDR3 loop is CASSVVAGDTGELFF. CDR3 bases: TGTGCCAGCAGCGTAGTGGCGGGAGACACCGGGGAGCTGTTTTTT.

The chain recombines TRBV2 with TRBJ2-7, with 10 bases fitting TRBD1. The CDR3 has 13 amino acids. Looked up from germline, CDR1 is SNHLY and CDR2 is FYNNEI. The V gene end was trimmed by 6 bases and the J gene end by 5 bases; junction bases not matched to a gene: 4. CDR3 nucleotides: TGTGCCAGCAGGCGGACAGGGGGAGACGAGCAGTACTTC. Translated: CASRRTGGDEQYF.

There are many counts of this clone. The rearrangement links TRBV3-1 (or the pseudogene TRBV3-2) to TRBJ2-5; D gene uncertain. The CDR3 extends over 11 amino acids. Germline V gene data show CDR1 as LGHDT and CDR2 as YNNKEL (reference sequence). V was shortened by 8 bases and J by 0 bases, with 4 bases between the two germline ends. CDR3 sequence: CASAYQETQYF. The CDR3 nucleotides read TGTGCCAGCGCGTACCAAGAGACCCAGTACTTC.

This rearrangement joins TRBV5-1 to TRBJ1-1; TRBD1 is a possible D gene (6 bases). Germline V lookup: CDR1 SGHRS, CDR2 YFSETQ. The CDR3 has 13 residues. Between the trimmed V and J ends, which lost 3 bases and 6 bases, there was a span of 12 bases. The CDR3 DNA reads TGCGCCAGCAGCTCCACAGGGTCCCCTGAAGCTTTCTTT. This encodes CASSSTGSPEAFF. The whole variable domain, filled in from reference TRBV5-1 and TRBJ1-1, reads KAGVTQTPRYLIKTRGQQVTLSCSPISGHRSVSWYQQTPGQGLQFLFEYFSETQRNKGNFPGRFSGRQFSNSRSEMNVSTLELGDSALYLCASSSTGSPEAFFGQGTRLTVV.

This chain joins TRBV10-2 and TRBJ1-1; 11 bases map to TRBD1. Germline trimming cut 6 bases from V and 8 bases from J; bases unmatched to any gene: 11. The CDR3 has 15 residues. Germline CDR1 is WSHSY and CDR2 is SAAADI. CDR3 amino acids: CASRPDGTGGGEAFF. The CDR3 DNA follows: TGCGCCAGCAGACCAGACGGGACAGGGGGAGGAGAAGCTTTCTTT.

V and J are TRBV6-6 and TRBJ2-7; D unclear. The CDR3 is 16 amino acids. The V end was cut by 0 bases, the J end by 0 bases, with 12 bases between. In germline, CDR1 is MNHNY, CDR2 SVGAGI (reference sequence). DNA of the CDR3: TGTGCCAGCAGTTACTCGATTTGGCAGAACTCCTACGAGCAGTACTTC. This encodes CASSYSIWQNSYEQYF.

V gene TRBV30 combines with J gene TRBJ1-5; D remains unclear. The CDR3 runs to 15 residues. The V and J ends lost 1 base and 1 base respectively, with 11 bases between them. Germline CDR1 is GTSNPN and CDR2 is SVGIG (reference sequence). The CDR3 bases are TGTGCCTGGAGTGGGTTAGGAGGAAGCAATCAGCCCCAGCATTTT. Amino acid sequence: CAWSGLGGSNQPQHF. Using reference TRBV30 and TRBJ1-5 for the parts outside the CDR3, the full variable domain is SQTIHQWPATLVQPVGSPLSLECTVEGTSNPNLYWYRQAAGRGLQLLFYSVGIGQISSEVPQNLSASRPQDRQFILSSKKLLLSDSGFYLCAWSGLGGSNQPQHFGDGTRLSIL.